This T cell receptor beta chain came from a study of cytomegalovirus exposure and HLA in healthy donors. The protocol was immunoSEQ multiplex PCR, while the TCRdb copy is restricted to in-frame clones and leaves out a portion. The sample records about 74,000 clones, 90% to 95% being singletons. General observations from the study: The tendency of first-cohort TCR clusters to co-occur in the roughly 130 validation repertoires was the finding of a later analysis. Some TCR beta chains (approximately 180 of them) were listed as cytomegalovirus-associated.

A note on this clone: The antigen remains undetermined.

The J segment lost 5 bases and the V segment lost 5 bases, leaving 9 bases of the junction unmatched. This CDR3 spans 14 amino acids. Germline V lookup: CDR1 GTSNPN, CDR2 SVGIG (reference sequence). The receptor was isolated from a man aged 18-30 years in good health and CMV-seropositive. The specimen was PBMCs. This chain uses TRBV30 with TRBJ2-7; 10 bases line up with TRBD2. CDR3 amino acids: CAWGGGLALHEQYF. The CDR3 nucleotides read TGTGCCTGGGGAGGGGGACTAGCGCTCCACGAGCAGTACTTC.